This TCR beta chain comes out of a study of T cells after yellow fever vaccination (dated by TCRdb to the late 2010s). Study-level background: Libraries from fractions with low cell numbers were prepared with the SMART-Seq v4 Ultra Low Input RNA kit. To follow T-cell clones before and after primary and booster YFV17D yellow fever vaccination, bulk TCR alpha and beta repertoires were sequenced over time. Two healthy male donors made up the cohort, one aged 18 to 29 years and the other aged 30 to 40 years. Blood was drawn at multiple timepoints before and after primary and secondary immunization, with bulk PBMC replicates and cell subsets isolated.

This clonotype was seen ten or more times. Within one base of it there is no much larger clone, and no base qualities were kept. The meaning of the sample's treatment or condition label: live attenuated yellow fever vaccine strain. A standard Ficoll-Paque protocol was used to isolate PBMCs from peripheral blood. Epitope-specific CD8 T cells were sorted using a dextramer loaded with the yellow fever NS4B epitope peptide, with anti-CD3 and anti-CD8 staining. RNA was extracted with TriZol from bulk PBMCs, CD4 and CD8 fractions, and dextramer-positive and dextramer-negative fractions. Points the paper makes about the study in general: Because only a couple of donors were included in the study, the extent to which the findings can be generalized is limited. FACS-sorted repertoires could contain abundant contaminating clonotypes from the bulk population, so computational filtering was required. Compared with the primary T-cell response, the secondary T-cell response was faster but weaker, reaching its peak on day 5 rather than on day 15. Most clones expanded after primary vaccination were re-detected after the booster (around 96% of CD4 and 88% of CD8), suggesting broad memory maintenance. A small fraction of clonotypes showed up in both the CD4 and CD8 compartments, probably as a result of convergent recombination.

TCR cDNA was made using 5'RACE template switching, a step that added a universal primer site and unique molecular identifiers. Priming for cDNA synthesis came from both the TCR alpha and TCR beta constant segments. Libraries were amplified in two PCR steps, with sample barcodes and sequencing adapters added in the second step. Libraries were sequenced on Illumina HiSeq 2500 (2x100 bp) or NovaSeq (2x150 bp). The original methods were these. MIGEC handled demultiplexing of reads and collapsing into UMI consensus sequences, while MiXCR performed V(D)J alignment. Clonotypes responding to the vaccine were identified with edgeR on replicate PBMC samples, with the criteria of FDR below 0.01 and a log2 fold change above 5 up to day 15. CD4 or CD8 identity was assigned to each bulk clonotype according to whether the clonotype was present at higher abundance in the sequenced CD4 repertoire or the sequenced CD8 repertoire. Clonotypes enriched at least 10-fold in dextramer-positive over dextramer-negative fractions were defined as NS4B-specific, and CD4-biased clonotypes were excluded. In-frame beta chains were kept once TCRdb had trimmed the public reads at Q25 with fastp and called clones with MiXCR. One record per CDR3 amino acid sequence lists the most common genes and DNA. What appears here as the V and J calls and clone size reflects TCRdb's work, not the paper's. The sample table shows about 52,000 distinct CDR3 sequences, and more than 6.5% are seen once. The ten largest clonotypes hold roughly a quarter of the sample.

The CDR3 spans 14 residues, from the cysteine through the phenylalanine. Only the CDR3 region is kept as DNA, spanning 42 bases read in frame from base 1. CDR1 is given as MDHEN and CDR2 as SYDVKM, both from the germline V gene. V drops 3 bases and J drops 1 base, leaving 9 bases in between. The TCR sequence derives from a young man who received the YFV17D yellow fever vaccine. The V and J segments used are TRBV28 and TRBJ1-1; the D segment cannot be called with confidence. The sequencing here drew on CD8+ T cells not binding an NS4B(214-222) dextramer, sorted from PBMCs, taken around 45 days after the first yellow fever vaccination. The cell subset or site label, as the study defines it: NS4B epitope dextramer-negative CD8 T cells. The CDR3: CASSFGVTNTEAFF. The DNA is TGTGCCAGCAGTTTTGGGGTCACGAACACTGAAGCTTTCTTT.